Detailed here is one TCR beta chain. Its antigen remains unknown. Sequencing was performed with immunoSEQ multiplex PCR; in TCRdb, only in-frame clones are kept and a portion is missing. The sample has about 140,000 clones, 93% seen once; the top ten hold roughly an eighth. CDR3 length: 14 amino acids. V was pared by 5 bases and J by 1 base, with 11 bases between. From germline, CDR1 is SEHNR and CDR2 FQNEAQ (reference sequence). The entry originates in a study of T cell responses to AZD1222 COVID-19 vaccine. Whole-study results and caveats: Repertoires were obtained solely post-peak T cell response. Donors were chiefly white British, with a greater number of females, and clonal diversity was perhaps underestimated. CD4 TCRs associated with vaccination spanned spike, dominating at 160-218 and 743-854.

Sample: peripheral blood, taken after recovery from COVID-19. J is TRBJ1-1 and V is TRBV7-9; D unresolved. The receptor comes from an adult who had recovered from COVID-19. The CDR3 DNA follows: TGTGCCAGCAGCCCGGTACAACGGAACACTGAAGCTTTCTTT. This translates into CASSPVQRNTEAFF.